This entry describes one T cell receptor (beta chain). Its target antigen remains unknown. Base-call qualities are not available, and no considerably larger clone is one nucleotide away. The CDR3 measures 13 amino acids from cysteine to phenylalanine. CDR3 DNA only is kept here, 39 bases in frame from base 1. The V end gives up 6 bases and the J end 5 bases, leaving 7 bases in the junction not matched to a gene. The data were obtained in a study of T-cell memory formation after mild COVID-19 (dated by TCRdb to the early 2020s). Regarding the complete study: TCR sequence clusters from the two donors were largely donor specific. In a couple of donors, T-cell clones that expanded and contracted after mild COVID-19 were tracked by sequencing TCRalpha and TCRbeta repertoires over time. Two young, previously healthy adult volunteers made up the cohort, one male and one female. The paper's findings and limits, for the study overall: Contracting CD4+ clones appeared mostly in the CM and EM memory subsets, whereas CD8+ clones were enriched in EMRA. Whether the second-wave clones peaking on day 37 were SARS-CoV-2 specific was not confirmed. The study covered only a couple of mild cases, and larger cohorts including severe cases with pre-infection samples were considered necessary. Balanced CD4/CD8 phenotypes were observed for clones contracting from day 15 to 85, whereas a bias towards CD4+ was observed for a second wave of clones expanding from day 15 to 37. Some responding clones were detected in pre-infection memory, suggesting pre-existing cross-reactive memory T cells joined the SARS-CoV-2 response.

The instrument was an Illumina NovaSeq 6000. TCRalpha and TCRbeta cDNA libraries were constructed by 5'RACE with constant-segment primers, with sample barcodes and unique molecular identifiers being introduced. Trizol reagent was used to extract RNA from every sample. Amplification of the libraries took two PCR steps, and the second step added a second sample barcode plus Illumina TruSeq adapters. Sequencing of the libraries was done on an Illumina NovaSeq, producing 2 x 150 bp paired-end reads. The authors' pipeline ran thus. The reads were demultiplexed and collapsed into UMI-guided consensus sequences using migec v1.2.7. Using mixcr v2.1.11, UMI consensuses were aligned to TRA and TRB V and J templates and then assembled into clonotypes. A clonotype was counted as expanded or contracted only if both edgeR and NoisET called the change significant, with noise models trained on biological replicates. For edgeR calls, the cutoffs were a false discovery rate-adjusted p below 0.01 and a log2 fold-change threshold of 1. PCA with hierarchical clustering of max-normalized trajectories of the 1000 most abundant clonotypes was used as exploratory dynamics analysis. Separately sequenced CD4+ and CD8+ repertoires were used to assign a CD4 or CD8 phenotype to each responding clone. In TCRdb, the public reads were trimmed at Q25 with fastp and aligned with MiXCR, with productive beta chains retained. Each record represents a unique CDR3 protein, reported with the most common genes and DNA among its rows. The V and J calls were determined by TCRdb, not by the authors. The sample records hundreds of thousands of distinct CDR3 sequences, roughly 21% of which are singletons. Around an eighth of the sample comes from the top ten.

Ficoll-Paque density gradient centrifugation was used to isolate PBMCs. This chain joins TRBV12-3 or TRBV12-4 to TRBJ2-7; 7 of the junction bases match TRBD1. The sequence was collected from an adult woman who had mild COVID-19 (a few samples of this study predate the infection). The sample titles of this study are shuffled in the database, so cell type and time point are left out; the donor was told from shared clones. Sequences were obtained from PBMCs or a T cell subset sorted from them (not recorded which). In nucleotide form, the sequence is TGTGCCAGCAGACCGGGACAGTGGAACGAGCAGTACTTC. The resulting protein is CASRPGQWNEQYF.